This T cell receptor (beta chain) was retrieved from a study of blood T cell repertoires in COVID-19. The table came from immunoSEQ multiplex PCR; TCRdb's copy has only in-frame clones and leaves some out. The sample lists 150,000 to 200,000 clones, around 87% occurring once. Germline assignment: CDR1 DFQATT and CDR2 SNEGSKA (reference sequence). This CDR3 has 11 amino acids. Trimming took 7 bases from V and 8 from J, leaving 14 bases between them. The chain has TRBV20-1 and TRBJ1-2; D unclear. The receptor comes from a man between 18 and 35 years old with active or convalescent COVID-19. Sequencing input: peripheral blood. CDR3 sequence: CSVPKSDGYTF. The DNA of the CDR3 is TGCAGTGTTCCTAAGAGCGACGGCTACACCTTC.